Presented here are 14 T cell receptor beta chains from one specimen sequenced in a study of blood T cell repertoires in COVID-19. Sequenced by immunoSEQ multiplex PCR; TCRdb stores in-frame clones only, minus some. Of over 300,000 clones in the sample, over 75% were seen once. Sequenced input: PBMCs or T cells enriched from blood (not recorded which). The receptors stem from a woman aged 40 to 49 who had recovered from COVID-19.

The chain uses TRBV27 and TRBJ2-1; 12 nucleotides line up with TRBD2. The junction had 15 bases not matched to a gene; V was cut back by 6 bases and J by 0 bases. Germline assignment: CDR1 MNHEY and CDR2 SMNVEV (reference sequence). This CDR3 contains 20 residues. Here the CDR3 reads CASSPRPGLAGRSSYNEQFF. The CDR3 DNA is TGTGCCAGCAGCCCTAGGCCGGGACTAGCGGGCAGGAGCTCCTACAATGAGCAGTTCTTC.

This clone came up once. The chain carries TRBV28 and TRBJ1-6; the D gene is possibly TRBD1 (6 bases). Trimming took off 6 bases at V and 4 bases at J, with 13 bases between the two ends. Germline V CDR1 and CDR2: MDHEN, SYDVKM. This CDR3 comprises 15 residues. The CDR3 is CASRLIRGYNSPLHF. CDR3 bases: TGTGCCAGCAGGTTAATCAGGGGTTATAATTCACCCCTCCACTTT.

This clone was observed a single time. V is TRBV19 and J is TRBJ2-3; a weak D match, TRBD1 (5 bases). This CDR3 has 16 amino acids. V lost 9 bases to trimming and J lost 0 bases, with 19 bases between them. CDR1 and CDR2 (germline): LNHDA, SQIVND (reference sequence). This CDR3 is CARGLIRETSTDTQYF. DNA of the CDR3: TGTGCCAGGGGATTAATCAGGGAAACGAGCACAGATACGCAGTATTTT.

V usage is TRBV11-3 and J usage is TRBJ2-7; TRBD1 might be the D (5 bases). V dropped 5 bases and J dropped 5 bases, with 16 bases sitting between them. The length of the CDR3 is 14 residues. Germline lookup yields CDR1 SGHNT and CDR2 YENEEA. CDR3 DNA sequence: TGTGCCAGCAGCCCACTTAGGGGTAGGAACGAGCAGTACTTC. It codes for CASSPLRGRNEQYF.

The chain has TRBV6-1 and TRBJ2-3, with TRBD2 matching over 10 bases. CDR3 size: 16 residues. CDR1 and CDR2 from the germline V gene are MNHNS and SASEGT. The trim removed 2 bases at V and 1 base at J, leaving 3 bases unmatched. CDR3 region: CASSESLAGGTDTQYF. CDR3 in DNA: TGTGCCAGCAGTGAAAGCCTAGCGGGGGGCACAGATACGCAGTATTTT.

The rearrangement links TRBV12-3 or TRBV12-4 to TRBJ1-2; TRBD1 is a possible D gene (6 bases). V lost 5 bases to trimming and J lost 6 bases, with 10 bases between them. The CDR3 sequence is 12 residues long. The CDR3 is CASSPYRDGYTF. As DNA, the CDR3 is TGTGCCAGCAGTCCGTACAGGGATGGCTACACCTTC.

J is TRBJ2-7 and V is TRBV4-3, with no clear D. The CDR3 loop spans 14 amino acids. V was cut by 2 bases and J by 1 base, with 9 bases left in between. Germline CDR1 LGHNA, CDR2 YSLEER. The CDR3 bases are TGCGCCAGCAGCCAAATAGTTCCGTCCTACGAGCAGTACTTC. Its translation is CASSQIVPSYEQYF.

The chain recombines TRBV6-5 with TRBJ1-2; D unresolved. The V end lost 4 bases, the J end lost 4 bases, and 10 bases lay between the germline ends. The CDR3 covers 13 residues. Germline CDR1 and CDR2: MNHEY and SVGAGI. CDR3 DNA sequence: TGTGCCAGCAGTTTGAGGTCTGGCTATGGCTACACCTTC. It yields the protein CASSLRSGYGYTF.

The chain recombines TRBV28 with TRBJ2-7; maybe TRBD1 (6 bases). Germline CDR1 reads MDHEN; CDR2 reads SYDVKM. The CDR3 length is 11 residues. Trimming removed 9 bases from V and 5 bases from J, with 11 bases in between. CDR3 loop: CASRDRNEQYF. The CDR3 region has the DNA TGTGCCAGTCGCGACAGGAACGAGCAGTACTTC.

The J gene is TRBJ2-1, the V gene TRBV24-1; no reliable D call. Germline loops: CDR1 KGHDR, CDR2 SFDVKD. The CDR3 length is 16 residues. V was shortened by 4 bases and J by 0 bases, with 12 bases between the two germline ends. CDR3 sequence reads: CATSDPRPSSYNEQFF. In DNA form, the CDR3 reads TGTGCCACCAGTGACCCCCGACCTAGCTCCTACAATGAGCAGTTCTTC.

The chain has TRBV7-9 and TRBJ2-7; 7 bases are shared with TRBD1. Germline V gene sequence: CDR1 SEHNR, CDR2 FQNEAQ (reference sequence). The CDR3 is 15 residues long. After removal of 0 bases from V and 3 bases from J, the junction contained 5 bases not matched to a gene. The CDR3 region is CASSLARQGDYEQYF. The CDR3 coding sequence is TGTGCCAGCAGCTTAGCGCGCCAGGGGGACTACGAGCAGTACTTC.

The chain couples TRBV2 to TRBJ1-3, with a possible D match to TRBD1 (5 bases). This CDR3 has 16 amino acids. Per the germline V gene, CDR1 is SNHLY and CDR2 is FYNNEI. The V and J ends lost 6 bases and 0 bases respectively, with 15 bases between them. The CDR3 sequence: CASRYQGESSGNTIYF. DNA of the CDR3: TGTGCCAGCAGATACCAGGGTGAGAGCTCTGGAAACACCATATATTTT.

The CDR3, as DNA: TGTGCCAGCAGCGCCACCTCGGGAACTGAAGCTTTCTTT. Translating gives CASSATSGTEAFF. The gene calls are TRBV9 and TRBJ1-1; D remains unclear. The CDR3 extends over 13 amino acids. Trimming stripped 3 bases from V and 5 bases from J, with 11 bases between. Germline V gene sequence: CDR1 SGDLS, CDR2 YYNGEE.

The J gene is TRBJ2-7, the V gene TRBV5-1; weak D call: TRBD2 (5 bases). V was shortened by 0 bases and J by 4 bases, with 8 bases between the two germline ends. The CDR3 sequence is 13 residues long. Germline lookup yields CDR1 SGHRS and CDR2 YFSETQ. The CDR3 DNA follows: TGCGCCAGCAGCTTGGCTCCGGGGTACGAGCAGTACTTC. Translating gives CASSLAPGYEQYF.